The 6 T cell receptor beta chains presented below share a single source sample, sequenced in a study of T cell repertoires in cytomegalovirus infection. TCRdb re-called the reads through MiXCR, storing one row per CDR3 protein. Among about 320,000 distinct CDR3 sequences listed, more than 8% were seen once. Source material: PBMCs. Source of these receptors: a human donor in good health (CMV status not recorded). Some clones in this sample may be carry-over from other donors' samples.

This clonotype has just a few counts. V usage is TRBV7-4 and J usage is TRBJ2-5, with a tentative D call TRBD2 (6 bases). The CDR3 totals 15 residues. The V and J ends lost 2 bases and 4 bases respectively, with 14 bases between them. CDR1 and CDR2 (germline): SGHVT, SQSDAQ. The CDR3 sequence: CASSLPGGVTETQYF. The CDR3 DNA is TGTGCCAGCAGCTTACCTGGCGGGGTAACAGAGACCCAGTACTTC.

In the case of this clonotype: This may come from a read error, since a much larger clone is one base off. The genes are TRBV7-6 and TRBJ2-1, with D unclear. This CDR3 is built from 15 residues. In germline, CDR1 is SGHVS, CDR2 FNYEAQ. The CDR3 DNA is TGTGCCAGCAGCTTGAGACCGACCTCCTACAATGAGCAGCTCTTC. Translation gives CASSLRPTSYNEQLF.

This clonotype was found many times. The chain recombines TRBV19 with TRBJ2-2, with 8 nucleotides matching TRBD1. Germline lookup yields CDR1 LNHDA and CDR2 SQIVND (reference sequence). Unmatched junction bases numbered 11, after V lost 11 bases and J lost 3 bases. The CDR3 covers 15 residues. DNA for the CDR3: TGTGCCGCGAGGCGTGGACAGGGCGACACCGGGGAGCTGTTTTTT. Its protein product is CAARRGQGDTGELFF.

This clonotype has at least ten counts. This chain connects TRBV7-9 to TRBJ1-2; D gene uncertain. The CDR3 contains 13 residues. V was cut by 2 bases and J by 6 bases, with 10 bases left in between. Germline-derived CDR1 and CDR2 are SEHNR and FQNEAQ (reference sequence). CDR3 protein: CASSLSGNDGYTF. Written as DNA, the CDR3 is TGTGCCAGCAGCTTATCGGGAAATGATGGCTACACCTTC.

The chain carries TRBV6-5 and TRBJ2-1; 13 nucleotides line up with TRBD2. The germline gives CDR1 MNHEY, CDR2 SVGAGI. The V segment lost 6 bases and the J segment 6 bases; nucleotides outside the gene matches: 8. This CDR3 spans 16 amino acids. CDR3 residues: CASRRTSGSSGNEQFF. CDR3 nucleotide sequence: TGTGCCAGCAGACGGACTAGCGGGAGTTCGGGCAATGAGCAGTTCTTC.

This clonotype was seen a handful of times. This rearrangement joins TRBV27 to TRBJ1-5, with 8 positions matching TRBD1. Germline CDR1 is MNHEY and CDR2 is SMNVEV (reference sequence). The CDR3 is 14 residues long. The V and J ends lost 4 bases and 5 bases, in that order; junction bases with no gene match: 4. The CDR3 nucleotides read TGTGCCAGCAGTTCTAACAGGGGGGATCAGCCCCAGCATTTT. Its protein product is CASSSNRGDQPQHF.